This T cell receptor (beta chain) was retrieved from a study of blood T cells in healthy people across ages. The V end lost 1 base, the J end lost 6 bases, and 8 bases lay between the germline ends. This CDR3 is built from 14 residues. Germline CDR1 and CDR2: SGHRS and YFSETQ. A second roughly 6 to 11 cycle PCR used barcoded and J-beta primers. Each CDR3 protein is one row after TCRdb ran MiXCR on the 5' RACE reads. Of over 1.5 million distinct CDR3 sequences in the sample, 49% are singletons; the top ten hold approximately 2.1%. The sample comprised blood. The genes are TRBV5-1 and TRBJ1-6; D not resolved. The TCR sequence derives from a woman in her forties in good health. The DNA for the CDR3 is TGCGCCAGCAGCTTGAAAGACTCTAATTCACCCCTCCACTTT. It yields the protein CASSLKDSNSPLHF.